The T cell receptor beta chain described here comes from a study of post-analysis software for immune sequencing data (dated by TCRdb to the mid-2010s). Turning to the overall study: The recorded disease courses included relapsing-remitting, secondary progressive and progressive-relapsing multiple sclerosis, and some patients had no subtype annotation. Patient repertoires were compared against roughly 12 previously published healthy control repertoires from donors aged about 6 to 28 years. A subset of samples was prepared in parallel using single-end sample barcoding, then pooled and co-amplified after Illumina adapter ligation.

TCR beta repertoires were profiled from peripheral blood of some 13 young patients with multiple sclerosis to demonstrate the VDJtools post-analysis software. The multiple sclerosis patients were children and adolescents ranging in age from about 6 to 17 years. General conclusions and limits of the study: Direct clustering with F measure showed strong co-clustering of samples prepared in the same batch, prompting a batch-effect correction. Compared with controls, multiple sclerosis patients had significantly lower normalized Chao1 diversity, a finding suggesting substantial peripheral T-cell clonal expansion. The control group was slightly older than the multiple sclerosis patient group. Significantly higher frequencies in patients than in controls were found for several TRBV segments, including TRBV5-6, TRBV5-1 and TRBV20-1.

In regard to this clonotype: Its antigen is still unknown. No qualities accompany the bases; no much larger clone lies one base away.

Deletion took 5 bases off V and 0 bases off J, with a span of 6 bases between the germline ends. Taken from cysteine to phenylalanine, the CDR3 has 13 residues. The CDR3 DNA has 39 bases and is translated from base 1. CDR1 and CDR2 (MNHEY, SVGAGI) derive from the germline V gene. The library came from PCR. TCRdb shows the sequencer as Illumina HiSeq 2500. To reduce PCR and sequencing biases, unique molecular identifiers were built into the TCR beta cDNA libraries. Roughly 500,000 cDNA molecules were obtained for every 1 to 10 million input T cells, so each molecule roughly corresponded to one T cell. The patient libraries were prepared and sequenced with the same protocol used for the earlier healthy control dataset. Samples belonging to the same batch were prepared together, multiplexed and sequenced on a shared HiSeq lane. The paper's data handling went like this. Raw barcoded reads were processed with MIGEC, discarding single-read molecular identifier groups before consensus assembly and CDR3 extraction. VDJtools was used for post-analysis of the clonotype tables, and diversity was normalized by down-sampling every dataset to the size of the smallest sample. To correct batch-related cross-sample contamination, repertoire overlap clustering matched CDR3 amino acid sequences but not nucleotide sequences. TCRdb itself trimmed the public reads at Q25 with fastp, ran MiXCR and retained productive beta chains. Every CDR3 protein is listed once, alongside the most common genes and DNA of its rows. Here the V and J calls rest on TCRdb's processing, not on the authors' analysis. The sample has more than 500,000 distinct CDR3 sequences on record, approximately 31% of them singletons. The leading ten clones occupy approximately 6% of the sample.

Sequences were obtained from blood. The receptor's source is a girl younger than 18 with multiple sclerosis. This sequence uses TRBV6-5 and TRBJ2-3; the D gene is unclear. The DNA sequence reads TGTGCCAGCAGTGCCACCAGCACAGATACGCAGTATTTT. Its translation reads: CASSATSTDTQYF.